This T cell receptor beta chain was sequenced during a study of cytomegalovirus exposure and HLA in healthy donors. Study-wide results and limits: The study reported that TCR beta sequences accurately predicted HLA-A and HLA-B alleles in most subjects.

With regard to this clone: Its cognate antigen is unknown.

From germline, CDR1 is LNHDA and CDR2 SQIVND (reference sequence). CDR3 length: 14 amino acids. The junction had 5 bases not matched to a gene; V was cut back by 5 bases and J by 2 bases. PCR was performed using 60 Vbeta and 13 Jbeta primers. In the authors' methods: An analysis that came later counted 73 million or so unique TCR beta chains, roughly 11 million shared. The protocol was immunoSEQ multiplex PCR, while the TCRdb copy is restricted to in-frame clones and leaves out a portion. From that table come the V and J calls and clone size; the DNA was used to work out D and trimming. The sample holds over 110,000 clones, approximately 80% seen once.

The sample comprised PBMCs. This sequence was found in a woman aged 55-75 years in good health and CMV-seropositive. The chain carries TRBV19 and TRBJ1-1; 7 bases agree with TRBD1. CDR3 amino acids: CASSSRDRNTEAFF. The CDR3 DNA follows: TGTGCCAGTAGTTCCCGGGACAGAAACACTGAAGCTTTCTTT. Filled out from reference TRBV19 and TRBJ1-1, the complete variable domain reads DGGITQSPKYLFRKEGQNVTLSCEQNLNHDAMYWYRQDPGQGLRLIYYSQIVNDFQKGDIAEGYSVSREKKESFPLTVTSAQKNPTAFYLCASSSRDRNTEAFFGQGTRLTVV.